This T cell receptor (beta chain) was captured by sequencing in a study of human T cells and chemical hapten exposure. Study-level findings and limits: There were significantly more large CDR3 similarity clusters among expanded TCRs than among controls.

Regarding this clonotype: The antigen is undetermined. Compared with germline, one end of the junction differs, possibly owing to a read error.

The V gene's germline CDR1 is SSHAT and CDR2 FNYEAQ (reference sequence). The CDR3 totals 18 residues. TCRdb ran MiXCR on the RACE reads and lists one entry per CDR3 protein. Here the sample spans 300,000 to 400,000 distinct CDR3 sequences, around 6.9% being singletons. Time point described: patch test 1, 2 weeks after DPC sensitization. As to treatment: therapeutic diphenylcyclopropenone sensitization with weekly scalp DPC. The clonotype originates from a woman in her late teens or twenties with alopecia areata. Some clones in this sample may be carry-over from other donors' samples. This rearrangement joins TRBV7-7 to TRBJ2-2; 7 positions agree with TRBD1. Here the sequenced sample was whole blood, taken in connection with sensitization to the hapten diphenylcyclopropenone (DPC). DNA of the CDR3: TGTGCTAGCAGACTTCCGGGACAGACCACCTCGAACACCGGGGAGCTGTTTTTT. Protein: CASRLPGQTTSNTGELFF.